A selection of T cell receptor beta chains follows, all from one sample in a study of CD8 T cells in ankylosing spondylitis. Using its own MiXCR run on the 5' RACE reads, TCRdb lists one record per CDR3 protein. Among roughly 130,000 distinct CDR3 sequences listed, roughly an eighth were seen once. The material sequenced was blood, either unsorted or a sorted T cell fraction (not recorded which). The receptors were sampled from a female donor with ankylosing spondylitis or in good health (not recorded which). The CDR3 runs from the conserved cysteine through the conserved F or W. The D gene is left open where the match is weak. A row's size may be missing; if present it is once, few, many or a size class.

clone size,J gene,D gene,V gene,CDR3 DNA,CDR3 protein
many,TRBJ1-1,.,TRBV20-1,TGCAGTGCTAGATTAGCTGGGGTACTCACTGAAGCTTTCTTT,CSARLAGVLTEAFF
.,TRBJ2-7,.,TRBV10-2,TGCGCCTCGAGCCAGCGGAAGGCTTCATACGAGCAGTACTTC,CASSQRKASYEQYF
.,TRBJ2-4,TRBD1,TRBV27,TGTGCCAGCAGACAGGGGGGCCAACCGAGGAACATTCAGTACTTC,CASRQGGQPRNIQYF
medium-sized,TRBJ2-1,.,TRBV6-5,TGTGCCAGCAGCTGGATAGCGGTCTCCTACAATGAGCAGTTCTTC,CASSWIAVSYNEQFF
many,TRBJ2-1,TRBD2,TRBV11-3,TGTGCCAGCAGCTTAGCCGGGGGGGTAAACAATGAGCAGTTCTTC,CASSLAGGVNNEQFF
many,TRBJ1-4,.,TRBV7-2,TGTGCCAGCAGCCACCGGACGGGGCTGGAAAAACTGTTTTTT,CASSHRTGLEKLFF
many,TRBJ1-1,.,TRBV11-2,TGTGCCAGCCGACGGGCCTTTTTGAACACTGAAGCTTTCTTT,CASRRAFLNTEAFF
.,TRBJ2-7,TRBD1,TRBV5-1,TGCGCCAGCCGCTATTGGGACAGGGAGGACGAGCAGTACTTC,CASRYWDREDEQYF
.,TRBJ1-5,.,TRBV3-1,TGTGCCAGCAGCCAAGAGTCTGGGGGGGATCAGCCCCAGCATTTT,CASSQESGGDQPQHF
many,TRBJ2-3,.,TRBV7-9,TGTGCCAGCAGCTTATCCCTAGCTGGCACAGATACGCAGTATTTT,CASSLSLAGTDTQYF
.,TRBJ2-4,TRBD1,TRBV14,TGTGCCAGCAGCCAAGGGGGTAATTTCATACAGGGGGAAAACATTCAGTACTTC,CASSQGGNFIQGENIQYF
many,TRBJ1-1,.,TRBV29-1,TGCAGCGTTGGCAGATCCAACACTGAAGCTTTCTTT,CSVGRSNTEAFF
.,TRBJ2-7,TRBD2,TRBV20-1,TGCAGTGCTAGAGATCGTTGGAGGGAGGGTTACGAGCAGTACTTC,CSARDRWREGYEQYF
.,TRBJ2-6,.,TRBV7-3,TGTGCCAGCAGCTTACATGGTTTCGAGGGTGATGGGGCCAACGTCCTGACTTTC,CASSLHGFEGDGANVLTF
.,TRBJ2-1,TRBD2,TRBV9,TGTGCCAGCAGCTTTCGCACCGGGACTATCTTGAGCTCCTACAATGAGCAGTTCTTC,CASSFRTGTILSSYNEQFF
many,TRBJ2-1,.,TRBV6-1,TGTGCCAGCGACTTCTACAATGAGCAGTTCTTC,CASDFYNEQFF
few,TRBJ2-3,TRBD2,TRBV20-1,TGCAGTGCACAGCTAGCGGGAGGGACCACAGATACGCAGTATTTT,CSAQLAGGTTDTQYF
many,TRBJ2-3,TRBD1,TRBV18,TGTGCCAGCTCACCAGGACAGGGGACCACAGATACGCAGTATTTT,CASSPGQGTTDTQYF
few,TRBJ2-4,TRBD1,TRBV28,TGTGCCAGCAGCCCCTGGCGGGGGACAGGGGGCTTGGCCAAAAACAGTCAGTACTTC,CASSPWRGTGGLAKNSQYF
.,TRBJ2-5,.,TRBV27,TGTGCCAGCAGTTTTGACGGGGCGGAGACCCAGTACTTC,CASSFDGAETQYF
many,TRBJ2-1,TRBD2,TRBV6-4,TGTGCCAGCAGTGCCCAACTAGCGGGAGGTGTTAATGAGCAGTTCTTC,CASSAQLAGGVNEQFF
.,TRBJ2-7,.,TRBV5-1,TGCGCCAGCAGCTTCCAGGGCTTCGATGAGCAGTACTTC,CASSFQGFDEQYF
.,TRBJ2-5,TRBD1,TRBV20-1,TGCAGTGCTAGAGCCGGGACAGGGGAAGAGACCCAGTACTTC,CSARAGTGEETQYF
medium-sized,TRBJ2-3,.,TRBV20-1,TGCAGTGTAAGAGCGTCGGCAGATACGCAGTATTTT,CSVRASADTQYF
.,TRBJ2-7,TRBD1,TRBV5-1,TGCGCCAGCAGCATCGGACAGGGAGACGAGCAGTACTTC,CASSIGQGDEQYF
few,TRBJ2-1,TRBD2,TRBV20-1,TGCAGTGCGGGCGAGACTAGCATCCATGAGCAGTTCTTC,CSAGETSIHEQFF
many,TRBJ2-1,.,TRBV21-1,TGTGCCAGCAGATGTATACAGGGTCGAGGCTTGGTTGAGCAGTTCTTC,CASRCIQGRGLVEQFF
.,TRBJ2-1,TRBD1,TRBV7-3,TGTGCCAGCAGCTCCATACAAAACCGGGACAGGGTTTTCTTC,CASSSIQNRDRVFF
.,TRBJ1-1,.,TRBV11-2,TGTGCCAGCAGCTTAGCAATGGCAGTTGAAGCTTTCTTT,CASSLAMAVEAFF
many,TRBJ2-3,TRBD2,TRBV5-1,TGCGCCAGCAGCAAGGGACTAGCGGGATTCACAGATACGCAGTATTTT,CASSKGLAGFTDTQYF
few,TRBJ1-2,.,TRBV27,TGTGCCAGCAGACGACAGGCGGCTCCCCATGGCTACACCTTC,CASRRQAAPHGYTF
few,TRBJ2-2,TRBD1,TRBV19,TGTGCCAGTAGTAGCGGACAGGGCTTGACCGGGGAGCTGTTTTTT,CASSSGQGLTGELFF
many,TRBJ1-2,TRBD1,TRBV12-3/TRBV12-4,TGTGCCAGCAGTTCGACAGGGGACTATGGCTACACCTTC,CASSSTGDYGYTF
many,TRBJ2-3,.,TRBV20-1,TGCAGTGCTAGGAAACTGGGAGGCGGAACAGATACGCAGTATTTT,CSARKLGGGTDTQYF
many,TRBJ1-3,.,TRBV11-2,TGTGCCAGCAGCTTAGATCGAGCATCCTCTGGAAACACCATATATTTT,CASSLDRASSGNTIYF
few,TRBJ1-1,TRBD1,TRBV7-9,TGTGCCAGCAACACCAATCAGGGGACAGGGGCTTTCTTT,CASNTNQGTGAFF
many,TRBJ2-1,TRBD2,TRBV12-3/TRBV12-4,TGTGCCAGCAGCCCTTTAGCGGGAGGGACAAATGAGCAGTTCTTC,CASSPLAGGTNEQFF
.,TRBJ2-5,.,TRBV5-1,TGCGCCAGCAGCTTCACACCAAGCCAAGAGACCCAGTACTTC,CASSFTPSQETQYF
many,TRBJ1-5,.,TRBV29-1,TGCAGCGTACAGGTTAGCAATCAGCCCCAGCATTTT,CSVQVSNQPQHF
few,TRBJ1-2,TRBD1,TRBV29-1,TGCAGCGTTGAAGAAAGGGGGCCAAATGGCTACACCTTC,CSVEERGPNGYTF
.,TRBJ2-2,.,TRBV6-1,TGTGCCGAAGGGTTCACCGGGGAGCTGTTTTTT,CAEGFTGELFF
many,TRBJ2-7,TRBD2,TRBV11-2,TGTGCCAGCAGCTTTCGGACTAGCGGGGGGGCCACCCACGAGCAGTACTTC,CASSFRTSGGATHEQYF
many,TRBJ2-7,.,TRBV5-1,TGCGCCAGCAGCTTGGCCCAAGGAGGGGGCGACGAGCAGTACTTC,CASSLAQGGGDEQYF